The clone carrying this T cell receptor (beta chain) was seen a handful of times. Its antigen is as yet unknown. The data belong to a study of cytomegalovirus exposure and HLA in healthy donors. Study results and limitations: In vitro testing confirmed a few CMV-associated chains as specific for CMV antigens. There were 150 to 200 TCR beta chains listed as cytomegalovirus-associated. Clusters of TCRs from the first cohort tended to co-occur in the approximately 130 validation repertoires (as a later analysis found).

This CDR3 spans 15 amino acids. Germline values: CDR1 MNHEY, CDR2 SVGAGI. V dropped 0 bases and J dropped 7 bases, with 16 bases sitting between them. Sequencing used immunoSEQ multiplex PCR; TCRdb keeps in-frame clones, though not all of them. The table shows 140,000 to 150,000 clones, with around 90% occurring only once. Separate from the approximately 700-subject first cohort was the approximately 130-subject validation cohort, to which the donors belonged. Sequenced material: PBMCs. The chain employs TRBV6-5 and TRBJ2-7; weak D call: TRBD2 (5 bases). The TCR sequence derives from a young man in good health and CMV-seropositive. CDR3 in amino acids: CASSYSTGPPGEQYF. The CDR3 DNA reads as TGTGCCAGCAGTTACTCTACCGGACCGCCGGGAGAGCAGTACTTC.